This T cell receptor beta chain was sequenced in a study of blood T cell repertoires in COVID-19. Study information: The origin of the acute and convalescent COVID-19 samples was the United States, Italy and Spain. Sources were T cells, B-cell-depleted T cells, or PBMCs; the material itself was cDNA or gDNA.

Individuals drawn from approximately 22 US areas were roughly 18 to 95 years old. Original methodology: Amplifying reference gene primers gave estimates of nucleated cell counts. Clones were read by immunoSEQ multiplex PCR, and TCRdb kept only the in-frame ones, dropping some. V, J and clone size were drawn from that table, and D and trimming were deduced from the DNA. The sample holds 270,000 or so clones, approximately 90% seen once. The CDR3 covers 14 residues. Trimming removed 1 base at V and 0 bases at J, with 4 bases between. The germline CDR1 and CDR2 sequences are LGHDT and YNNKEL (reference sequence). A remark on this clone: At the DNA level, this CDR3 is encoded by other sequences in the same sample as well.

Sample: PBMCs or T cells enriched from blood (not recorded which). This clonotype was obtained from a woman between 40 and 55 years old with acute COVID-19. The chain combines TRBV3-1 (or the pseudogene TRBV3-2) with TRBJ1-3; D is ambiguous. The CDR3 loop is CASSQGSSGNTIYF. The CDR3 region has the DNA TGTGCCAGCAGCCAAGGGAGCTCTGGAAACACCATATATTTT.